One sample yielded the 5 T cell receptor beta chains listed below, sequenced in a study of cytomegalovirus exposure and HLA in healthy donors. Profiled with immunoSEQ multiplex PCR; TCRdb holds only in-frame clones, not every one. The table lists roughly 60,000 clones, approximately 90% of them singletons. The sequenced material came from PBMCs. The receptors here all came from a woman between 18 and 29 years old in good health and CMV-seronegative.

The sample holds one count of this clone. The CDR3 region is CASSQKPGLEGTDTQYF. The CDR3 DNA reads as TGCGCCAGCAGCCAGAAACCGGGACTAGAGGGTACAGATACGCAGTATTTT. This chain uses TRBV4-1 with TRBJ2-3, with 8 nucleotides matching TRBD2. Germline V gives CDR1 MGHRA, CDR2 YSYEKL. This CDR3 has 17 amino acids. V shed 3 bases and J 3 bases; nucleotides not matched to a gene: 11.

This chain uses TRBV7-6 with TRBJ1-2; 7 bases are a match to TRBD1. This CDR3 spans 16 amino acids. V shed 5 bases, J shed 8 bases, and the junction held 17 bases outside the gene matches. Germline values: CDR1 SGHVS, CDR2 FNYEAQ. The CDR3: CASSKRVEQGQGGYTF. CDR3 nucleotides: TGTGCCAGCAGCAAACGAGTAGAACAGGGGCAAGGGGGCTACACCTTC. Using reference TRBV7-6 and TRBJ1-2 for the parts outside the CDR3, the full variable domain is GAGVSQSPRYKVTKRGQDVALRCDPISGHVSLYWYRQALGQGPEFLTYFNYEAQQDKSGLPNDRFSAERPEGSISTLTIQRTEQRDSAMYRCASSKRVEQGQGGYTFGSGTRLTVV.

DNA of the CDR3: TGTGCCACCAGCAGAGACACGACTCGTCTACACAATGAGCAGTTCTTC. Translated, it gives CATSRDTTRLHNEQFF. The chain joins TRBV15 to TRBJ2-1, with D hard to call. V lost 0 bases and J 5 bases, leaving 14 bases between the germline ends. The CDR3 loop spans 16 amino acids. The germline V gene encodes CDR1 LNHNV and CDR2 YYDKDF (reference sequence).

CDR3 region: CASSRHRAMNTEAFF. Here the CDR3 DNA reads TGTGCCAGCAGTCGACACAGGGCCATGAACACTGAAGCTTTCTTT. The chain is built from TRBV14 and TRBJ1-1, with D perhaps TRBD1 (6 bases). Germline loops: CDR1 SGHDN, CDR2 FVKESK. Trimming pared 6 bases from V and 0 bases from J, leaving 14 bases between. This CDR3 is 15 amino acids long.

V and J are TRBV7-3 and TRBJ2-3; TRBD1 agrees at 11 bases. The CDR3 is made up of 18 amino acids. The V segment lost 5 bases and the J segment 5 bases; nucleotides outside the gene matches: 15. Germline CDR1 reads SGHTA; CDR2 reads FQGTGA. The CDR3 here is CASSPHARTGGERDTQYF. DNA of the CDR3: TGTGCCAGCAGCCCCCACGCTCGGACAGGGGGCGAGAGAGATACGCAGTATTTT.